The clone carrying this T cell receptor beta chain was detected a few times. Its antigen is currently unknown. Cycle 7 day 1, cycle 4 day 1, and baseline were the timepoints at which blood was sampled. The CDR3 length is 16 residues. The germline gives CDR1 SGHRS, CDR2 YFSETQ. Trimming shortened V by 2 bases and J by 1 base, and 14 bases separated the two germline ends. TCRdb's table, derived via immunoSEQ multiplex PCR, lists solely in-frame clones and lacks some. The sample yields tens of thousands of clones, 70% to 90% seen once. These data come from a study of OX40 agonist ivuxolimab in advanced cancers. The study, taken as a whole, reports: More expanded clones were seen, on average, in CD8+ T cells than in CD4+.

The receptor was isolated from an adult with an advanced solid tumor such as melanoma, head and neck, liver or kidney cancer. This sample comprised CD4+ or CD8+ T cells sorted from blood, obtained in a trial of the OX40 agonist ivuxolimab. This chain links TRBV5-1 with TRBJ2-3, with D maybe TRBD1 (6 bases). The CDR3 DNA sequence: TGCGCCAGCAGCTTCCAGGGGCTTTCTGGCACAGATACGCAGTATTTT. It is translated as CASSFQGLSGTDTQYF.